The clone carrying this T cell receptor (beta chain) came up a few times. The target antigen is unknown. This sample stems from a study of cytomegalovirus exposure and HLA in healthy donors. V lost 1 base to trimming and J lost 2 bases; unmatched junction nucleotides: 1. This CDR3 contains 14 residues. Germline-derived CDR1 and CDR2 are SGHRS and YFSETQ. Overall study findings and caveats: A missense variant in DCLRE1C was later tied to TCR beta V- and J-gene trimming. Rates of TCR association differed by HLA locus in a later analysis, with DRB1 highest and HLA-C lowest.

Primers for the PCR totalled 60 Vbeta and 13 Jbeta. Some clones are missing from TCRdb's copy, which holds only in-frame ones; the method was immunoSEQ multiplex PCR. There are 150,000 to 200,000 clones in the sample; roughly a tenth occur only once, and 1% to 1.5% lies in the top ten. The V and J genes are TRBV5-1 and TRBJ2-7, with 9 bases aligning to TRBD1. The material sequenced was PBMCs. This sequence was found in a woman aged 25 to 39 in good health and CMV-seropositive. In nucleotides, the CDR3 is TGCGCCAGCAGCTTGACAGGGGGCCCCTACGAGCAGTACTTC. It codes for CASSLTGGPYEQYF.